This T cell receptor beta chain stems from a study of OX40 agonist ivuxolimab in advanced cancers. For the study at large: Melanoma, hepatocellular carcinoma, head and neck or renal cell cancer occurred in dose-escalation patients. Broader study findings: Expanded clones were, on average, more numerous among CD8+ T cells than CD4+.

The CDR3 has 14 amino acids. V was shortened by 4 bases and J by 6 bases, with 10 bases between the two germline ends. Per germline, CDR1 MDHEN and CDR2 SYDVKM. TCRdb's table, derived via immunoSEQ multiplex PCR, lists solely in-frame clones and lacks some. Of about 35,000 clones in the sample, about four fifths were seen once. Comments on this clone: Its specificity is not known.

This rearrangement joins TRBV28 to TRBJ1-6; unclear D gene. This receptor was obtained from an adult with an advanced solid tumor such as melanoma, head and neck, liver or kidney cancer. The sequences come from CD4+ or CD8+ T cells sorted from blood, collected in a trial of the OX40 agonist ivuxolimab. The CDR3 protein is CASSYPIGNSPLHF. The CDR3, as DNA: TGTGCCAGCAGTTATCCTATCGGTAATTCACCCCTCCACTTT.